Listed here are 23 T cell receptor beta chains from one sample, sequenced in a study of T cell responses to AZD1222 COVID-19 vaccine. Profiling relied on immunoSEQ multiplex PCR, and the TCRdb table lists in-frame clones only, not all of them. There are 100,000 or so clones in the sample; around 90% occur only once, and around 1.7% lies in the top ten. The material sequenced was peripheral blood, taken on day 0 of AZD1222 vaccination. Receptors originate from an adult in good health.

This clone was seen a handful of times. This chain's CDR3 is CATERTSGNEQFF. CDR3 sequence (DNA): TGTGCCACTGAAAGGACTAGCGGCAATGAGCAGTTCTTC. This chain uses TRBV6-5 with TRBJ2-1; 10 bases are shared with TRBD2. Trimming removed 10 bases from V and 6 bases from J; junction bases left unmatched: 6. Germline V lookup: CDR1 MNHEY, CDR2 SVGAGI. There are 13 residues in the CDR3.

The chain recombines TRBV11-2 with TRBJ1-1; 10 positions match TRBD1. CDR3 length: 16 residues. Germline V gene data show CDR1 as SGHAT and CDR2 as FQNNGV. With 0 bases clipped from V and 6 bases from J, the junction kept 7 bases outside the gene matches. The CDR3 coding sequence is TGTGCCAGCAGCTTAGATTGGGACAGGGGTGTCCCTGAAGCTTTCTTT. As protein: CASSLDWDRGVPEAFF.

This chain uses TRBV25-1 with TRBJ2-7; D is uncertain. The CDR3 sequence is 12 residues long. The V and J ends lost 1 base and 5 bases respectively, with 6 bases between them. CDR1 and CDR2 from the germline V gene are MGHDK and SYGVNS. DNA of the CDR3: TGTGCCAGCAGTGAATTAGGCAACGAGCAGTACTTC. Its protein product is CASSELGNEQYF.

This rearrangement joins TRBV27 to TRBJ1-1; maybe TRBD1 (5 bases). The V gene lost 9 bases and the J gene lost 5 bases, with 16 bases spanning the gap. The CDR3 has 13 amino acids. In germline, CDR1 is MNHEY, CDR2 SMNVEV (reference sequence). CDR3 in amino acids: CASEGKVRTEAFF. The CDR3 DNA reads TGTGCCAGTGAGGGGAAGGTACGGACTGAAGCTTTCTTT.

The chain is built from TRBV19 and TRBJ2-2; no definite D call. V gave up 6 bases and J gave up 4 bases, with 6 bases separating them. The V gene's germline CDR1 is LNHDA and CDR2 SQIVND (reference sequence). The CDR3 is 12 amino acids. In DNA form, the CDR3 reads TGTGCCAGTAGGCCCCCCACCGGGGAGCTGTTTTTT. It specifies CASRPPTGELFF.

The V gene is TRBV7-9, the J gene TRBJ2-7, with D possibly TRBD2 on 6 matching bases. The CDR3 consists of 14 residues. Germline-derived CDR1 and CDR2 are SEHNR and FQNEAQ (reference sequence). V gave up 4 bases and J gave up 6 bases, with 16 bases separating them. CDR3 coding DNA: TGTGCCAGCAGCTCCCTGAATCAAGCGGGCGAGCAGTACTTC. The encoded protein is CASSSLNQAGEQYF.

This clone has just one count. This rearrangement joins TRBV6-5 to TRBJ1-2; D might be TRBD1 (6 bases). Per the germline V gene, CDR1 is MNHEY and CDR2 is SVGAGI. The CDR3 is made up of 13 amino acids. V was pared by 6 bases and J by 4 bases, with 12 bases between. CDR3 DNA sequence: TGTGCCAGCAGACCCGGACAGTCCTATGGCTACACCTTC. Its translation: CASRPGQSYGYTF.

CDR3 nucleotide sequence: TGTGCCAGCGGATTGCAGGGGGGCGGCTGGACTGAAGCTTTCTTT. The encoded protein is CASGLQGGGWTEAFF. V gene TRBV6-5 combines with J gene TRBJ1-1; TRBD1 aligns across 7 bases. J lost 5 bases, V lost 8 bases, and 14 bases had no gene match. The germline V gene has CDR1 MNHEY and CDR2 SVGAGI. This CDR3 comprises 15 residues.

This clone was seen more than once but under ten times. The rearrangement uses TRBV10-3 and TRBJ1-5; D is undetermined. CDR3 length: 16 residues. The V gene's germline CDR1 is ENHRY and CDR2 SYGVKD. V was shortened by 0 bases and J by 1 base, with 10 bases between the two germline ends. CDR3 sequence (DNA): TGTGCCATCAGTGAGTCTTTTAGCGGGAGCAATCAGCCCCAGCATTTT. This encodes CAISESFSGSNQPQHF.

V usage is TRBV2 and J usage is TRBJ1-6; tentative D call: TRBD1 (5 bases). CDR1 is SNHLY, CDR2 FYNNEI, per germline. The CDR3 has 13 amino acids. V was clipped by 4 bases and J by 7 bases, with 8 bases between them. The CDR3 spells CASSGQRNSPLHF. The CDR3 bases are TGTGCCAGCAGTGGACAGCGAAATTCACCCCTCCACTTT.

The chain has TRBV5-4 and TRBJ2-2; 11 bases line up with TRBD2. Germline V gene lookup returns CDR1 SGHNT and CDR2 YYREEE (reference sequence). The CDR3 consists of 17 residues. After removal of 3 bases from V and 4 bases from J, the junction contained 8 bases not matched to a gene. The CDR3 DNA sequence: TGTGCCAGCAGCTCCCTAGGACTAGCGGGCGGCACCGGGGAGCTGTTTTTT. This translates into CASSSLGLAGGTGELFF.

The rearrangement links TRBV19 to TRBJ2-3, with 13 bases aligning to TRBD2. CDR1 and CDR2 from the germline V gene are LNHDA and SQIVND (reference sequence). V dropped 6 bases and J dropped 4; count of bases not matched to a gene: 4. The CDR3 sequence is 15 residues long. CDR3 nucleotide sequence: TGTGCCAGTAGAGGACTAGCGGGAGAATCAGATACGCAGTATTTT. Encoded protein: CASRGLAGESDTQYF.

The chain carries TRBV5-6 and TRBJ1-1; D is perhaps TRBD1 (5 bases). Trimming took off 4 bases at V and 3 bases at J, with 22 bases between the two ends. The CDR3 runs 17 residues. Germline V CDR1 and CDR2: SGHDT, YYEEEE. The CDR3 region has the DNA TGTGCCAGCAGCCCCTTTTTGGCGGGGCTTGGAGACACTGAAGCTTTCTTT. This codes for CASSPFLAGLGDTEAFF.

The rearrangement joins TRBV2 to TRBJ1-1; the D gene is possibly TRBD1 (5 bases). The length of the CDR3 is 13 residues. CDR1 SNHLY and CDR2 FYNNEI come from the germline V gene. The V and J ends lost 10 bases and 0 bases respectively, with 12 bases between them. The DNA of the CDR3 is TGTGCCACGGGGGGGGTCATGAACACTGAAGCTTTCTTT. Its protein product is CATGGVMNTEAFF. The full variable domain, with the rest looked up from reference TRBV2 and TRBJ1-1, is EPEVTQTPSHQVTQMGQEVILRCVPISNHLYFYWYRQILGQKVEFLVSFYNNEISEKSEIFDDQFSVERPDGSNFTLKIRSTKLEDSAMYFCATGGVMNTEAFFGQGTRLTVV.

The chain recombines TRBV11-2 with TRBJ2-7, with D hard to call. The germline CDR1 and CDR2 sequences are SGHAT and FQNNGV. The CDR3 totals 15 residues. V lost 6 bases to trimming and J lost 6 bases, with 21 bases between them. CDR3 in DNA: TGTGCCAGCAGACCAGTCGCAGGACGATCCACCGAGCAGTACTTC. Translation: CASRPVAGRSTEQYF.

CDR3 sequence: CASSDSGSYNEQFF. The DNA for the CDR3 is TGTGCCAGCAGCGACAGCGGCTCCTACAATGAGCAGTTCTTC. The V call is TRBV7-3, the J call TRBJ2-1; D possibly matches TRBD1 or TRBD2 (5 bases each). This CDR3 has 14 residues. Germline values: CDR1 SGHTA, CDR2 FQGTGA. Trimming took 5 bases from V and 0 from J, leaving 8 bases between them.

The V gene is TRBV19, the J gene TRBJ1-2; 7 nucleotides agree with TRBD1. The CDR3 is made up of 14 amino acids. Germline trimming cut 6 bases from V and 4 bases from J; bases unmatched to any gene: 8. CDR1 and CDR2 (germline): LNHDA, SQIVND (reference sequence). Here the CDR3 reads CASRTPGQIYGYTF. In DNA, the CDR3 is TGTGCCAGTAGGACACCGGGACAGATCTATGGCTACACCTTC.

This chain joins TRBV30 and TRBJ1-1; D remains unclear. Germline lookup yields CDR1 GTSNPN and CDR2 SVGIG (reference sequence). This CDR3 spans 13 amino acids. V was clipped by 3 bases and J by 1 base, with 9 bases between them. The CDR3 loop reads CAWRRHTNTEAFF. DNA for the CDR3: TGTGCCTGGAGAAGGCATACGAACACTGAAGCTTTCTTT.

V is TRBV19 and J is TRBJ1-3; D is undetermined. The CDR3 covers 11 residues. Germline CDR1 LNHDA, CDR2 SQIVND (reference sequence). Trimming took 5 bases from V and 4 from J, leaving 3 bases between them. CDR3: CASSWGNTIYF. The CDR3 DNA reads TGTGCCAGTAGTTGGGGAAACACCATATATTTT.

CDR3 DNA: TGTGCCAGCTCACCGGGGGAGGAAAAACTGTTTTTT. Its translation: CASSPGEEKLFF. The chain links TRBV18 to TRBJ1-4, with TRBD1 as a possible D gene (5 bases). This CDR3 comprises 12 residues. CDR1 and CDR2 (germline): KGHSH, LQKENI. Trimming shortened V by 3 bases and J by 8 bases, and 7 bases separated the two germline ends.

Here the CDR3 DNA reads TGTGCCAGCAGTGAAAACCCTGAAGTAGCTAACTATGGCTACACCTTC. Residues: CASSENPEVANYGYTF. The gene calls are TRBV6-1 and TRBJ1-2; D uncertain. V shed 2 bases and J shed 0 bases, with 13 bases lying between them. The CDR3 consists of 16 residues. Germline CDR1 is MNHNS and CDR2 is SASEGT.

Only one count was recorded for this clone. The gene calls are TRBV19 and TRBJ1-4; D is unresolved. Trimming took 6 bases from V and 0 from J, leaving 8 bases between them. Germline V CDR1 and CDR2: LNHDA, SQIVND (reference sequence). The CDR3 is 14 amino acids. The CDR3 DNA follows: TGTGCCAGTAGCGGACGAACAACTAATGAAAAACTGTTTTTT. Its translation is CASSGRTTNEKLFF.

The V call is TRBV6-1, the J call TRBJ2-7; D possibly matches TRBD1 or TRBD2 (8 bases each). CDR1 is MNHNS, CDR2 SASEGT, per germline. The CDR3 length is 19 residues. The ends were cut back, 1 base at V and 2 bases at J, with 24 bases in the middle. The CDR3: CASSEVGQDLRGLAYEQYF. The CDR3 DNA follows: TGTGCCAGCAGTGAAGTGGGACAGGATCTACGGGGACTAGCCTACGAGCAGTACTTC.